This TCR beta chain originates from a study of blood T cell repertoires in COVID-19. Background on the study: Sites across the United States, Italy and Spain contributed samples from acute and convalescent COVID-19.

Using immunoSEQ multiplex PCR, the repertoire was profiled, and TCRdb retains in-frame clones only, with some absent. The sample holds about 170,000 clones, around 83% seen once. Trimming shortened V by 3 bases and J by 5 bases, and 10 bases separated the two germline ends. The CDR3 is made up of 13 amino acids. Germline values: CDR1 SNHLY, CDR2 FYNNEI. The specimen was peripheral blood. This chain links TRBV2 with TRBJ2-5; D might be TRBD2 (6 bases). This receptor was taken from a woman in her 70s who had recovered from COVID-19. The CDR3 loop reads CASSEVRGETQYF. CDR3 DNA: TGTGCCAGCAGTGAGGTCCGGGGGGAGACCCAGTACTTC. The entire variable domain, with the rest obtained from reference TRBV2 and TRBJ2-5, is as follows: EPEVTQTPSHQVTQMGQEVILRCVPISNHLYFYWYRQILGQKVEFLVSFYNNEISEKSEIFDDQFSVERPDGSNFTLKIRSTKLEDSAMYFCASSEVRGETQYFGPGTRLLVL.